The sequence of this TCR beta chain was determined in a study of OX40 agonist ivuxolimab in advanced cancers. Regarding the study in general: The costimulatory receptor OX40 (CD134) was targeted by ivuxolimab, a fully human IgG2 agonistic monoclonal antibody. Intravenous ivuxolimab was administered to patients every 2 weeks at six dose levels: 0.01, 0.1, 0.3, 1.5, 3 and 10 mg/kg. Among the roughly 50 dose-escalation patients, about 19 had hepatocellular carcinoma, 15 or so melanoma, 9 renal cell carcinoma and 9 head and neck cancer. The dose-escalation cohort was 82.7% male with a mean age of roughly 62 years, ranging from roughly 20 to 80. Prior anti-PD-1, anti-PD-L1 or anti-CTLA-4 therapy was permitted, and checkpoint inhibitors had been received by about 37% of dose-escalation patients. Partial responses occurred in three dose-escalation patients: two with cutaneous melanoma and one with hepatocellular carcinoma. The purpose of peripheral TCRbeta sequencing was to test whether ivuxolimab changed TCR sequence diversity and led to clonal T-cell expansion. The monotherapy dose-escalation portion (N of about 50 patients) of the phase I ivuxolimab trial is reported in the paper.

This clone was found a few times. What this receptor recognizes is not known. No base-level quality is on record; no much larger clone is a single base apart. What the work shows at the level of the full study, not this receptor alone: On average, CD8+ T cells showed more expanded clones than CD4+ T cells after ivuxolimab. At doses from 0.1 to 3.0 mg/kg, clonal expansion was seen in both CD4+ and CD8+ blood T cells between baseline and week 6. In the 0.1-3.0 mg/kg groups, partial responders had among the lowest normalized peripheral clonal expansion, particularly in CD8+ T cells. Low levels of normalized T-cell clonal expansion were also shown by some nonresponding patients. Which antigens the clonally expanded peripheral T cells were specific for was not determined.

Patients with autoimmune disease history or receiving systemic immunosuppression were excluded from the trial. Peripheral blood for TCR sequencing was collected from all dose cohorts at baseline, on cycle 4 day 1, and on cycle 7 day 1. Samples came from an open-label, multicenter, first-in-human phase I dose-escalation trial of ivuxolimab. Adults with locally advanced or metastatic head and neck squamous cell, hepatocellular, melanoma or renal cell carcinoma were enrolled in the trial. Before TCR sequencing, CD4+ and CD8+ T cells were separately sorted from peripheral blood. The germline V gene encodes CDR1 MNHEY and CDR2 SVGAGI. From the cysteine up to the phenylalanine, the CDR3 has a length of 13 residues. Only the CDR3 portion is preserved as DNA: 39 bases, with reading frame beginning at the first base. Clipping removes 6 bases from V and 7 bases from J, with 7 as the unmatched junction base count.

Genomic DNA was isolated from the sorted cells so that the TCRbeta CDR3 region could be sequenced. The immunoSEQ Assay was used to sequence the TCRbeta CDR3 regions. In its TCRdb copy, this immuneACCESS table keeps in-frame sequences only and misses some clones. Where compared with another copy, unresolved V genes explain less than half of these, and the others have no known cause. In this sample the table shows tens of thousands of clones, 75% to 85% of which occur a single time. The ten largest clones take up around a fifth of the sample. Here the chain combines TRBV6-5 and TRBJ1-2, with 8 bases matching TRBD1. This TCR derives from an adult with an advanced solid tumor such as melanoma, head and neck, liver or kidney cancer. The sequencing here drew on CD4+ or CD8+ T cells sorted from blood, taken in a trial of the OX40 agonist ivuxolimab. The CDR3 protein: CASSFTGGGGYTF. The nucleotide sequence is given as TGTGCCAGCAGCTTCACAGGGGGTGGTGGCTACACCTTC.